The rows below give T cell receptor beta chains drawn from one sample of a study of blood T cell repertoires in COVID-19. Clones were sequenced by immunoSEQ multiplex PCR, and TCRdb holds only the in-frame ones, with some missing. Of 300,000 to 350,000 clones in the sample, approximately 88% were seen once. Sequencing used PBMCs or T cells enriched from blood (not recorded which). Source of these receptors: a man aged 25-40 years who had recovered from COVID-19. Both conserved end residues are part of each CDR3. The D gene is left open where the match is weak. Where a row states a size, it is once, few, many or the class of an expanded clone; other rows omit it.

j_call clone_size d_call v_call cdr3_nt cdr3_aa
TRBJ2-7 NA TRBD2 TRBV15 TGTGCCACCAGCAGAGAGGGGGGGGTTTACGAGCAGTACTTC CATSREGGVYEQYF
TRBJ2-1 NA TRBD2 TRBV15 TGTGCCACCAGCAGGACTAGCGGGGGGTACGATGAGCAGTTCTTC CATSRTSGGYDEQFF
TRBJ1-4 once TRBD1 TRBV18 TGTGCCAGCTCAATCCGACAGGGGTCTTTTAATGAAAAACTGTTTTTT CASSIRQGSFNEKLFF
TRBJ2-2 NA NA TRBV9 TGTGCCAGCAGCGTAGAGCCGAACACCGGGGAGCTGTTTTTT CASSVEPNTGELFF
TRBJ1-2 once NA TRBV30 TGTGCCTGGAGTGTACAGGCGGCCTGGAATGGCTACACCTTC CAWSVQAAWNGYTF
TRBJ1-2 NA NA TRBV27 TGTGCCAGCAGTCCCCTGGGGGACTCTGGGGGCTACACCTTC CASSPLGDSGGYTF
TRBJ1-2 NA NA TRBV11-2 TGTGCCAGCAGCTTATCTCGGACAGTACCCTATGGCTACACCTTC CASSLSRTVPYGYTF
TRBJ1-5 NA NA TRBV11-1 TGTGCCAGCAGCCCAGGGGTCAATCAGCCCCAGCATTTT CASSPGVNQPQHF
TRBJ2-1 once NA TRBV6-5 TGTGCCAGCATTATAGTCGGGTCCTACAATGAGCAGTTCTTC CASIIVGSYNEQFF
TRBJ1-1 NA TRBD1 TRBV18 TGTGCCAGCTCACTTAGACAGGGCCAGGGCACTGAAGCTTTCTTT CASSLRQGQGTEAFF
TRBJ1-5 few NA TRBV3-1/TRBV3-2 TGTGCCAGCAGCCGTATGGGAGGGAAGCCCCAGCATTTT CASSRMGGKPQHF